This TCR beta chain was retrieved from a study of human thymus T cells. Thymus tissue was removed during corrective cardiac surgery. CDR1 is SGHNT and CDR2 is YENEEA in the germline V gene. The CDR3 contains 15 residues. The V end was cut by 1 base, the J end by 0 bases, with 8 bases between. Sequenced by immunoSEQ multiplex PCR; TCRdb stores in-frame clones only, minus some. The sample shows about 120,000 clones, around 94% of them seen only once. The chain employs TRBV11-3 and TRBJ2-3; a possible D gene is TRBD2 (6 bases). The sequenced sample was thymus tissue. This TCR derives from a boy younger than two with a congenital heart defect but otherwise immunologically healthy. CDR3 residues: CASSLVLASTDTQYF. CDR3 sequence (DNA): TGTGCCAGCAGCTTAGTACTAGCTAGCACAGATACGCAGTATTTT.